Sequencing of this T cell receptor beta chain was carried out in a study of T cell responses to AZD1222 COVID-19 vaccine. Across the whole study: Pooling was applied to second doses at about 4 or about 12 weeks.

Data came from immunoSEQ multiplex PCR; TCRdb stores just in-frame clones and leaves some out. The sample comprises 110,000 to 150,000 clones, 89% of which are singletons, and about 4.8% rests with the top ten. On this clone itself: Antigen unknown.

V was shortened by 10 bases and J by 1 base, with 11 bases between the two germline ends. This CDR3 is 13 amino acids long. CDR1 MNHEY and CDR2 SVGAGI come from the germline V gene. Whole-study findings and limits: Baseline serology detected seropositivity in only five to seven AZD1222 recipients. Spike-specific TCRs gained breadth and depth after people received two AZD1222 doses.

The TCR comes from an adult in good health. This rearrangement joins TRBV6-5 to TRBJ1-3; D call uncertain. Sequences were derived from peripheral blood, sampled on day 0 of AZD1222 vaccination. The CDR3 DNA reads TGTGCCATTCTTACACGGTCTGGAAACACCATATATTTT. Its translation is CAILTRSGNTIYF.